This entry features one TCR beta chain sequence. The record originates from a study of T cell changes during pregnancy in multiple sclerosis. The CDR3 sequence is 14 residues long. The V segment lost 8 bases and the J segment 3 bases; nucleotides outside the gene matches: 7. Germline-derived CDR1 and CDR2 are LNHDA and SQIVND (reference sequence). Generated by immunoSEQ multiplex PCR, the TCRdb table keeps only in-frame clones and is missing some. The sample contains nearly 60,000 clones, around 90% of which appear only once. This sequence was found in a female donor in good health, enrolled as a control in a pregnancy study. The chain joins TRBV19 to TRBJ2-7, with 10 bases fitting TRBD1. The sequenced sample was CD4+ T cells from peripheral blood mononuclear cells, obtained after pregnancy. CDR3 protein: CASSGGQGLYEQYF. The CDR3 DNA is TGTGCCAGTTCGGGGGGACAGGGGCTCTACGAGCAGTACTTC.